The entry that follows covers one T cell receptor beta chain sequence. A read error may account for a junction end that differs from germline. The data belong to a study of shared clonotypes between healthy human individuals. The CDR3 is made up of 12 amino acids. The germline V gene has CDR1 SGHDT and CDR2 YYEEEE. Naive CD8 isolation took CD45RO-negative cells positively selected for CCR7 and excluded terminally differentiated effector memory CD45RA+ cells. Data came from immunoSEQ multiplex PCR; TCRdb stores just in-frame clones and leaves some out. Of over 750,000 clones listed, just over 95% are singletons.

The chain employs TRBV5-6 and TRBJ2-7; TRBD1 is a possible D gene (7 bases). The sequence came from a man in his thirties or forties in good health. Sample: naive CD8+ T cells sorted from blood. CDR3 DNA sequence: TGTGCCAGCAGCGTGCGGGACAGTGCGCCTAACTTC. Translating it yields CASSVRDSAPNF.